This T cell receptor (beta chain) was recovered during a study of vaccination effects on CD4 cells after COVID-19. Study-level points and caveats: Cross-reactivity toward common cold coronaviruses was confined to only 1 of 255 vaccine-induced clones in healthy vaccinees. Few convalescent patients, and no early post-infection timepoints, were available to the study.

Concerning this clone itself: Its antigen is not identified.

Clones were sequenced by immunoSEQ multiplex PCR, and TCRdb holds only the in-frame ones, with some missing. The table lists 50,000 to 65,000 clones, roughly 80% of them singletons, with about 2.3% in the top ten. Germline V gene lookup returns CDR1 SQVTM and CDR2 ANQGSEA. V was cut by 6 bases and J by 1 base, with 12 bases left in between. The CDR3 is made up of 14 amino acids. Ahead of sequencing, the ViraFEST assay grew antigen-specific CD4+ T cells using viral peptide pools. When 10 to 11 days of culture had elapsed, CD4+ T cells were isolated. Half-medium changes using IL-2 medium occurred on days 3 and 7.

This chain connects TRBV29-1 to TRBJ2-2; either TRBD1 or TRBD2 may supply D (5 bases each). The sequence came from a human donor who received a COVID-19 vaccine. Sequencing was performed on CD4+ T cells from PBMCs cultured with HCoV-229E spike peptides, taken before COVID-19 vaccination. CDR3: CSVGTTKNTGELFF. CDR3 sequence (DNA): TGCAGCGTCGGGACGACCAAGAACACCGGGGAGCTGTTTTTT.